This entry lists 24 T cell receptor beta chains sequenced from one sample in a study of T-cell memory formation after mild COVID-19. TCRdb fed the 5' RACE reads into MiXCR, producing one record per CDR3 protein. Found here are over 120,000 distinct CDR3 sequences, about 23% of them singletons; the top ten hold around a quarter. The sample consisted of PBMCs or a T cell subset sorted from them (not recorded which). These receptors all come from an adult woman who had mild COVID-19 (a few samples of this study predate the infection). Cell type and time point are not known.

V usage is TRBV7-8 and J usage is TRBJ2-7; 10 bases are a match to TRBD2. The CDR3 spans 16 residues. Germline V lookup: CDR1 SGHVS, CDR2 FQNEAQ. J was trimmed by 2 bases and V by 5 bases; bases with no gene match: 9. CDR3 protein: CASSPELAGSAYEQYF. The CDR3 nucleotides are TGTGCCAGCAGCCCCGAACTAGCGGGGAGCGCCTACGAGCAGTACTTC.

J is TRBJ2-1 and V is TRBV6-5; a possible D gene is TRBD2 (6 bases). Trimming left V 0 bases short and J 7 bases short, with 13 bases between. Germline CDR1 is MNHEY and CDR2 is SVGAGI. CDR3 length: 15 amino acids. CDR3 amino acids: CASSYSRGYGNEQFF. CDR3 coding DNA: TGTGCCAGCAGTTACTCGCGGGGATATGGGAATGAGCAGTTCTTC.

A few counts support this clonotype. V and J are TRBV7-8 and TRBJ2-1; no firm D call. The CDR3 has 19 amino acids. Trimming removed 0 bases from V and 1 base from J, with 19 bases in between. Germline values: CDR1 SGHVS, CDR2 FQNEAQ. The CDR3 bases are TGTGCCAGCAGCTTAGCCCCAGCAGGCAATAGACTGTCCTACAATGAGCAGTTCTTC. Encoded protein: CASSLAPAGNRLSYNEQFF.

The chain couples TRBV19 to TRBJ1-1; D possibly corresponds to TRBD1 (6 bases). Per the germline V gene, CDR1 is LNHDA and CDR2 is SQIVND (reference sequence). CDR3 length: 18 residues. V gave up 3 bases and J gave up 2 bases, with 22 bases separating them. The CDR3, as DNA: TGTGCCAGTAGTATCTTCAGGGGCAGCGCGGAAGGTAACACTGAAGCTTTCTTT. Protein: CASSIFRGSAEGNTEAFF.

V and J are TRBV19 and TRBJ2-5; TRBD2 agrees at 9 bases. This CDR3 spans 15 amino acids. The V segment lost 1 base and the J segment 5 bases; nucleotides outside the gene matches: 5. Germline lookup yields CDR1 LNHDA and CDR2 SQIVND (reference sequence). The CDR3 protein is CASSIAASGVETQYF. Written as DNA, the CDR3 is TGTGCCAGTAGTATAGCGGCTAGCGGGGTGGAGACCCAGTACTTC.

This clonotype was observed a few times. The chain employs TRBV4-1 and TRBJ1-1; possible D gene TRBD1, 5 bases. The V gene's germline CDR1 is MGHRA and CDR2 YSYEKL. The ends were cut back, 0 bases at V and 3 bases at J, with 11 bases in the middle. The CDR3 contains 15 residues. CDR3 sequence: CASSQEPGRDTEAFF. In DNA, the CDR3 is TGCGCCAGCAGCCAAGAGCCGGGGCGGGACACTGAAGCTTTCTTT.

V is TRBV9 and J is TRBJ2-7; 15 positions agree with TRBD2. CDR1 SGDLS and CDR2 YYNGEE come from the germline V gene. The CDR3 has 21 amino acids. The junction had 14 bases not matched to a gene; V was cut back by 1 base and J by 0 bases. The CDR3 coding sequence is TGTGCCAGCAGCGTAAACCCAGGACTAGCGGGAGGGGGGGGCCTCTCCTACGAGCAGTACTTC. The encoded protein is CASSVNPGLAGGGGLSYEQYF.

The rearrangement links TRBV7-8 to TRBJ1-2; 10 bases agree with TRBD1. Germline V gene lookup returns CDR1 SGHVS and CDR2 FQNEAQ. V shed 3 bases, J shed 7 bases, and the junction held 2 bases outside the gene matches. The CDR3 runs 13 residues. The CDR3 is CASSFGTGVGYTF. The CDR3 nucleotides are TGTGCCAGCAGCTTCGGGACAGGGGTTGGCTACACCTTC.

CDR3 nucleotide sequence: TGTGCCAGCAGCCACCTCCCGGGACTAGCGGACACAGATACGCAGTATTTT. This codes for CASSHLPGLADTDTQYF. This chain uses TRBV3-1 with TRBJ2-3, with 11 bases lining up with TRBD2. J gave up 2 bases and V 3 bases, and 7 bases lay outside the gene matches. CDR1 is LGHDT, CDR2 YNNKEL, per germline (reference sequence). This CDR3 contains 17 residues.

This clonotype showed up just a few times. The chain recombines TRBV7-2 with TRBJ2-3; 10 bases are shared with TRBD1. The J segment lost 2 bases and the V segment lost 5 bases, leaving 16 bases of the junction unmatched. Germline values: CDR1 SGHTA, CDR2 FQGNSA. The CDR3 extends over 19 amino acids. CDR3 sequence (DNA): TGTGCCAGCAGCCCACCGGGACAGGGGCTAGCTTACAACACAGATACGCAGTATTTT. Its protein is CASSPPGQGLAYNTDTQYF. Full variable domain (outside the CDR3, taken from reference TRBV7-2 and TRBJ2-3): GAGVSQSPSNKVTEKGKDVELRCDPISGHTALYWYRQSLGQGLEFLIYFQGNSAPDKSGLPSDRFSAERTGGSVSTLTIQRTQQEDSAVYLCASSPPGQGLAYNTDTQYFGPGTRLTVL.

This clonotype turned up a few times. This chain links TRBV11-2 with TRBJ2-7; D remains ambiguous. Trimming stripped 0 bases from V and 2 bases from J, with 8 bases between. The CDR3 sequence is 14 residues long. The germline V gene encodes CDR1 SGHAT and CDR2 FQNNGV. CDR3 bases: TGTGCCAGCAGCTTAGAGGACCCTACCTACGAGCAGTACTTC. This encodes CASSLEDPTYEQYF.

CDR3 bases: TGTGCCAGCAGCCAGAACACCGGGGAGCTGTTTTTT. It translates to CASSQNTGELFF. The chain uses TRBV9 and TRBJ2-2; no clear D gene. Trimming cost V 4 bases and J 1 base, with 2 bases left between them. This CDR3 contains 12 residues. Germline values: CDR1 SGDLS, CDR2 YYNGEE.

The CDR3 sequence is CASRDPGQGRDTGELFF. CDR3 DNA: TGTGCCAGCAGGGATCCGGGACAGGGTAGGGACACCGGGGAGCTGTTTTTT. The rearrangement joins TRBV12-3 or TRBV12-4 to TRBJ2-2, with 9 bases aligning to TRBD1. The CDR3 totals 17 residues. V gave up 6 bases and J gave up 3 bases; unmatched junction bases: 11.

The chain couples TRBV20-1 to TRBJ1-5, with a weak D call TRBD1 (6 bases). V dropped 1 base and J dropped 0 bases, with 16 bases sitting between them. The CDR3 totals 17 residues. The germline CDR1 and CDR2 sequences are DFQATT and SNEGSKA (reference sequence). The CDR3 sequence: CSARANDWTVSNQPQHF. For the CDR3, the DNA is TGCAGTGCTAGAGCCAACGACTGGACAGTTAGCAATCAGCCCCAGCATTTT.

CDR3 bases: TGCGCCAGCAGCCAAGATTTTGGGGGCGCGAGGACTGAAGCTTTCTTT. Encoded protein: CASSQDFGGARTEAFF. The rearrangement joins TRBV4-1 to TRBJ1-1, with D perhaps TRBD1 (6 bases). Germline V lookup: CDR1 MGHRA, CDR2 YSYEKL. The CDR3 contains 16 residues. V was shortened by 0 bases and J by 5 bases, with 16 bases between the two germline ends.

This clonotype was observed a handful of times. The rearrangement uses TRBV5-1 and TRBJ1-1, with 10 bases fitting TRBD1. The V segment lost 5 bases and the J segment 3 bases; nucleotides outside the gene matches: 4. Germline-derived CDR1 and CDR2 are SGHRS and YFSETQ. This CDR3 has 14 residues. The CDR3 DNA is TGCGCCAGCAGATCCGGGACAGGGGACACTGAAGCTTTCTTT. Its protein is CASRSGTGDTEAFF. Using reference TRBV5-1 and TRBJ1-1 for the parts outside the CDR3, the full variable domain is KAGVTQTPRYLIKTRGQQVTLSCSPISGHRSVSWYQQTPGQGLQFLFEYFSETQRNKGNFPGRFSGRQFSNSRSEMNVSTLELGDSALYLCASRSGTGDTEAFFGQGTRLTVV.

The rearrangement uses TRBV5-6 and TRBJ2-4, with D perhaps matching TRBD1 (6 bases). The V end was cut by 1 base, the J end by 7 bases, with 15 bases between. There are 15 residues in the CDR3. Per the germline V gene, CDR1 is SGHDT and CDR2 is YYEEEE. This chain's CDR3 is CASSLFGAGENIQYF. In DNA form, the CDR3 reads TGTGCCAGCAGCTTGTTCGGTGCAGGGGAGAACATTCAGTACTTC.

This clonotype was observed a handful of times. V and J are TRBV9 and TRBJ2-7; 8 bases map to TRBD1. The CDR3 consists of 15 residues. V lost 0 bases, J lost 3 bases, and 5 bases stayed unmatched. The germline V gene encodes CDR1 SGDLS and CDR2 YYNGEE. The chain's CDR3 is CASSVATGEGYEQYF. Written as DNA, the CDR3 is TGTGCCAGCAGCGTAGCGACAGGGGAAGGCTACGAGCAGTACTTC.

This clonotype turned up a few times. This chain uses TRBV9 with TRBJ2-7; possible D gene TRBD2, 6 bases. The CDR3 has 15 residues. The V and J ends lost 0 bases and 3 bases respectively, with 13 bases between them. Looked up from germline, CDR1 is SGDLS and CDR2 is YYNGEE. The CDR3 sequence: CASSVAASVDYEQYF. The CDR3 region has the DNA TGTGCCAGCAGCGTAGCTGCTAGCGTCGACTACGAGCAGTACTTC. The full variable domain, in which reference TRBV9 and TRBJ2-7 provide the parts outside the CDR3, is DSGVTQTPKHLITATGQRVTLRCSPRSGDLSVYWYQQSLDQGLQFLIQYYNGEERAKGNILERFSAQQFPDLHSELNLSSLELGDSALYFCASSVAASVDYEQYFGPGTRLTVT.

CDR3 in amino acids: CASSYGTPQETQYF. As DNA, the CDR3 is TGTGCCAGCAGTTACGGGACCCCTCAAGAGACCCAGTACTTC. The chain couples TRBV6-2 or TRBV6-3 to TRBJ2-5; D might be TRBD1 or TRBD2, each matching 5 bases. V shed 2 bases and J shed 2 bases, with 9 bases lying between them. The CDR3 spans 14 residues. CDR1 is MNHEY, CDR2 SVGEGT, per germline.

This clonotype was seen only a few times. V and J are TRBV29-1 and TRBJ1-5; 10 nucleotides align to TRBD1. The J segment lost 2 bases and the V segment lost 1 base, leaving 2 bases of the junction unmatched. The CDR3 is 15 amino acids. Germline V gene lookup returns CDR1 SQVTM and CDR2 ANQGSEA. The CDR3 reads CSVEAGTGGNQPQHF. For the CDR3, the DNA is TGCAGCGTTGAAGCGGGGACAGGGGGCAATCAGCCCCAGCATTTT.

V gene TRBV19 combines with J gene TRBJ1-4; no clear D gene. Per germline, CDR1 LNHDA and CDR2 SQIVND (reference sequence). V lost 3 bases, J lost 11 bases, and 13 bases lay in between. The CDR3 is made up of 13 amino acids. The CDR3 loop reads CASSIFREEKLFF. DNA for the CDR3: TGTGCCAGTAGTATCTTCCGGGAGGAGAAACTGTTTTTT.

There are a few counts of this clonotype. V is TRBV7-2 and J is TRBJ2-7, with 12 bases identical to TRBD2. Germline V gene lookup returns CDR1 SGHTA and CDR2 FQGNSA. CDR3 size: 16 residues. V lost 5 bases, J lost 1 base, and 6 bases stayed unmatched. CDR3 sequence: CASSPQGLAGSYEQYF. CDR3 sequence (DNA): TGTGCCAGCAGCCCCCAGGGACTAGCGGGTTCCTACGAGCAGTACTTC.

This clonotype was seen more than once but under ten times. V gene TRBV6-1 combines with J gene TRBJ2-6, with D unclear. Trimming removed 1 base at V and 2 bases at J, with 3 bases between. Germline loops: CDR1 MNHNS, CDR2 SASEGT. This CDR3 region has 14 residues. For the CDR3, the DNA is TGTGCCAGCAGTGAAGGCACTGGGGCCAACGTCCTGACTTTC. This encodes CASSEGTGANVLTF.